This T cell receptor beta chain was identified during a study of T cell changes during pregnancy in multiple sclerosis. TCRdb's table, derived via immunoSEQ multiplex PCR, lists solely in-frame clones and lacks some. There are 45,000 or so clones in the sample; 88% occur only once, and 5.5% to 6% lies in the top ten. Deletions cut 0 bases from V and 8 bases from J, with 16 bases between. Germline V gene sequence: CDR1 LGHNA, CDR2 YSLEER. This CDR3 comprises 15 residues. This receptor was taken from a female donor in good health, enrolled as a control in a pregnancy study. Specimen: CD8+ T cells from peripheral blood mononuclear cells, collected after pregnancy. The rearrangement joins TRBV4-3 to TRBJ1-2, with D hard to call. The chain's CDR3 is CASSQETGILYGYTF. The CDR3 bases are TGCGCCAGCAGCCAAGAAACGGGGATCCTATACGGCTACACCTTC.